The 31 T cell receptor beta chains below all came from one sample that was sequenced in a study of T cell clones after liver transplantation. The method was immunoSEQ multiplex PCR; TCRdb's version includes in-frame clones alone and lacks a portion of them. Of under 20,000 clones in the sample, roughly nine tenths are singletons; the top ten hold roughly 13%. The starting material was CD8+ T cells from blood, obtained 45 to 46 months after liver transplant. The receptors shown here come from a human patient who received a liver transplant. Some T cells may have come from the graft donor.

Written as DNA, the CDR3 is TGTGCCAGCAGCTTGGCAGGAATCTCTGGGGCCAACGTCCTGACTTTC. Encoded protein: CASSLAGISGANVLTF. The rearrangement joins TRBV7-6 to TRBJ2-6; no clear D. The length of the CDR3 is 16 residues. V dropped 3 bases and J dropped 0 bases, with 9 bases sitting between them. Looked up from germline, CDR1 is SGHVS and CDR2 is FNYEAQ.

The rearrangement joins TRBV28 to TRBJ1-1, with D unclear. Germline lookup yields CDR1 MDHEN and CDR2 SYDVKM. This CDR3 is 17 amino acids long. The ends were cut back, 3 bases at V and 0 bases at J, with 17 bases in the middle. CDR3 coding DNA: TGTGCCAGCAGTTTTCCCACCTTGACGGATATGAACACTGAAGCTTTCTTT. This gives the protein CASSFPTLTDMNTEAFF.

With respect to this clone: Other nucleotide sequences from this sample produce the same CDR3. This chain links TRBV28 with TRBJ2-3, with unresolved D. Trimming removed 3 bases at V and 1 base at J, with 8 bases between. The CDR3 loop spans 14 amino acids. CDR1 MDHEN and CDR2 SYDVKM come from the germline V gene. The chain's CDR3 is CASSFLSGTDTQYF. The CDR3 DNA reads TGTGCCAGCAGTTTCTTGAGCGGCACAGATACGCAGTATTTT.

The rearrangement links TRBV5-4 to TRBJ2-2, with 8 bases that match TRBD1. This CDR3 has 15 amino acids. Trimming cost V 2 bases and J 7 bases; bases outside gene matches: 7. Germline lookup yields CDR1 SGHNT and CDR2 YYREEE (reference sequence). CDR3 region: CASSLGQGASGELFF. The CDR3 nucleotides read TGTGCCAGCAGCTTAGGGCAGGGGGCTAGCGGGGAGCTGTTTTTT.

This clone was counted only a few times. V is TRBV11-3 and J is TRBJ2-1; possible D gene TRBD2, 6 bases. Trimming removed 4 bases at V and 8 bases at J, with 18 bases between. The CDR3 covers 15 residues. Germline assignment: CDR1 SGHNT and CDR2 YENEEA. The CDR3 DNA sequence: TGTGCCAGCAGCTCTCGTAATGGGGGGACGCATGAGCAGTTCTTC. This translates into CASSSRNGGTHEQFF.

The rearrangement uses TRBV7-9 and TRBJ2-5, with D tentatively TRBD1 (5 bases). Trimming cost V 0 bases and J 4 bases, with 15 bases left between them. The CDR3 is made up of 16 amino acids. Germline V lookup: CDR1 SEHNR, CDR2 FQNEAQ (reference sequence). In DNA form, the CDR3 reads TGTGCCAGCAGCTTAGCATGGGATACCCAGGGAGAGACCCAGTACTTC. This translates into CASSLAWDTQGETQYF. The complete variable domain, with remaining parts taken from reference TRBV7-9 and TRBJ2-5, reads DTGVSQNPRHKITKRGQNVTFRCDPISEHNRLYWYRQTLGQGPEFLTYFQNEAQLEKSRLLSDRFSAERPKGSFSTLEIQRTEQGDSAMYLCASSLAWDTQGETQYFGPGTRLLVL.

The chain links TRBV11-2 to TRBJ2-1; D might be TRBD1 or TRBD2, each matching 6 bases. The CDR3 is 18 amino acids. The germline gives CDR1 SGHAT, CDR2 FQNNGV. V was pared by 4 bases and J by 3 bases, with 22 bases between. DNA for the CDR3: TGTGCCAGCAGCTACGGGCCAGTTTTAGGGGGAGGCTACAATGAGCAGTTCTTC. This sequence encodes CASSYGPVLGGGYNEQFF.

The chain uses TRBV29-1 and TRBJ1-2; D is uncertain. The ends were cut back, 0 bases at V and 0 bases at J, with 11 bases in the middle. CDR1 and CDR2 (germline): SQVTM, ANQGSEA. The CDR3 consists of 15 residues. CDR3 sequence: CSVEDLELPNYGYTF. CDR3 in DNA: TGCAGCGTTGAAGATCTTGAGCTTCCTAACTATGGCTACACCTTC.

V and J are TRBV6-1 and TRBJ1-1; D might be TRBD1 (5 bases). The V end was cut by 1 base, the J end by 3 bases, with 18 bases between. Germline V CDR1 and CDR2: MNHNS, SASEGT. This CDR3 is 17 amino acids long. Here the CDR3 reads CASSEERAGRLDTEAFF. Here the CDR3 DNA reads TGTGCCAGCAGTGAAGAGAGGGCAGGGAGGTTGGACACTGAAGCTTTCTTT.

V is TRBV5-3 and J is TRBJ2-1, with a tentative D call TRBD2 (5 bases). TRBV5-3 is an open reading frame whose function is uncertain. Trimming shortened V by 2 bases and J by 8 bases, and 17 bases separated the two germline ends. This CDR3 is built from 15 residues. The CDR3 loop is CARSFDRAAGDEQFF. The CDR3 DNA reads as TGTGCCAGAAGCTTCGACCGCGCGGCCGGGGATGAGCAGTTCTTC.

The gene calls are TRBV11-2 and TRBJ2-1; possibly TRBD1 for D (5 bases). The CDR3 contains 13 residues. V lost 6 bases and J 3 bases, leaving 9 bases between the germline ends. CDR1 is SGHAT, CDR2 FQNNGV, per germline. The CDR3 loop is CASRLDSYNEQFF. The CDR3 nucleotides read TGTGCCAGCAGACTCGACAGCTACAATGAGCAGTTCTTC.

The genes are TRBV13 and TRBJ1-1; D is ambiguous. From germline, CDR1 is PRHDT and CDR2 FYEKMQ (reference sequence). This CDR3 is 13 amino acids long. Trimming left V 0 bases short and J 1 base short, with 3 bases between. The CDR3 DNA sequence: TGTGCCAGCAGCTTAGGGCAGAACACTGAAGCTTTCTTT. Its translation is CASSLGQNTEAFF.

The rearrangement links TRBV4-3 to TRBJ2-3; TRBD1 matches 8 bases. CDR1 LGHNA and CDR2 YSLEER come from the germline V gene. Unmatched junction bases numbered 9, after V lost 1 base and J lost 3 bases. The length of the CDR3 is 17 residues. The CDR3 here is CASSQAMTGDMTDTQYF. CDR3 in DNA: TGCGCCAGCAGCCAAGCGATGACAGGGGACATGACAGATACGCAGTATTTT.

By proportion, this clone is large (0.1 to 1%). The V gene is TRBV28, the J gene TRBJ2-3; D not resolved. The CDR3 loop spans 14 amino acids. Germline lookup yields CDR1 MDHEN and CDR2 SYDVKM. Trimming took off 7 bases at V and 2 bases at J, with 13 bases between the two ends. DNA for the CDR3: TGTGCCAGCATCTCTACCGGGCTCACAGATACGCAGTATTTT. This encodes CASISTGLTDTQYF.

The chain has TRBV5-4 and TRBJ2-7; D perhaps matches TRBD2 (5 bases). The CDR3 sequence is 14 residues long. Germline V gene lookup returns CDR1 SGHNT and CDR2 YYREEE (reference sequence). The germline V and J ends were trimmed by 2 bases and 5 bases, with 14 bases remaining between them. This CDR3 reads CASSFRNSDHEQYF. The CDR3 DNA sequence: TGTGCCAGCAGCTTCCGGAATAGCGACCACGAGCAGTACTTC.

The rearrangement uses TRBV28 and TRBJ1-4, with a weak D call TRBD1 (5 bases). The germline V and J ends were trimmed by 7 bases and 4 bases, with 19 bases remaining between them. The CDR3 is 16 amino acids. Germline CDR1 MDHEN, CDR2 SYDVKM. The CDR3 reads CASTPTGTLYNEKLFF. The CDR3 DNA sequence: TGTGCCAGCACACCCACCGGGACCCTTTATAATGAAAAACTGTTTTTT.

The genes are TRBV9 and TRBJ2-7; 13 bases agree with TRBD2. V lost 4 bases, J lost 4 bases, and 2 bases stayed unmatched. The CDR3 sequence is 14 residues long. Looked up from germline, CDR1 is SGDLS and CDR2 is YYNGEE. CDR3 protein: CASSPLAGGYEQYF. CDR3 sequence (DNA): TGTGCCAGCAGCCCACTAGCGGGGGGGTACGAGCAGTACTTC.

This sequence joins TRBV5-1 and TRBJ2-1, with 13 positions matching TRBD2. The CDR3 is 19 residues long. The ends lost 1 base at V and 2 bases at J; junction bases unmatched: 9. CDR1 is SGHRS and CDR2 is YFSETQ in the germline V gene. The CDR3 loop reads CASSLWSLAGGRAYNEQFF. CDR3 sequence (DNA): TGCGCCAGCAGCTTGTGGTCACTAGCGGGAGGGCGTGCCTACAATGAGCAGTTCTTC.

This clone was recorded a few times. This chain uses TRBV19 with TRBJ2-7; 11 bases agree with TRBD2. This CDR3 region has 17 residues. In germline, CDR1 is LNHDA, CDR2 SQIVND (reference sequence). Trimming at V came to 5 bases and at J to 6 bases, leaving 15 bases not matched to a gene. CDR3 in DNA: TGTGCCAGTAGTTGGGCTAGCGGGAGGCTCCATTCTGCCGAGCAGTACTTC. Protein: CASSWASGRLHSAEQYF. The full variable domain, with the rest looked up from reference TRBV19 and TRBJ2-7, is DGGITQSPKYLFRKEGQNVTLSCEQNLNHDAMYWYRQDPGQGLRLIYYSQIVNDFQKGDIAEGYSVSREKKESFPLTVTSAQKNPTAFYLCASSWASGRLHSAEQYFGPGTRLTVT.

The rearrangement links TRBV6-5 to TRBJ2-3, with TRBD1 matching 7 bases. The trim removed 4 bases at V and 4 bases at J, leaving 11 bases unmatched. Germline V gene lookup returns CDR1 MNHEY and CDR2 SVGAGI. The CDR3 totals 16 residues. The CDR3 region is CASSSLIRGISDTQYF. CDR3 sequence (DNA): TGTGCCAGCAGTTCGCTCATCAGGGGGATTTCAGATACGCAGTATTTT.

The chain links TRBV29-1 to TRBJ2-5; the D gene is possibly TRBD2 (6 bases). Germline-derived CDR1 and CDR2 are SQVTM and ANQGSEA. The CDR3 consists of 12 residues. Trimming pared 7 bases from V and 5 bases from J, leaving 14 bases between. CDR3 in DNA: TGCAGCGGACGGGAGTTGGGGGAGACCCAGTACTTC. It yields the protein CSGRELGETQYF. Full variable domain (rest looked up from reference TRBV29-1 and TRBJ2-5): SAVISQKPSRDICQRGTSLTIQCQVDSQVTMMFWYRQQPGQSLTLIATANQGSEATYESGFVIDKFPISRPNLTFSTLTVSNMSPEDSSIYLCSGRELGETQYFGPGTRLLVL.

CDR3 protein: CASSVDNDDRDGYTF. The CDR3 DNA reads TGTGCCAGCAGCGTAGATAATGATGACAGGGACGGCTACACCTTC. The chain recombines TRBV9 with TRBJ1-2; 7 bases are a match to TRBD1. Losses at the gene ends were 0 bases for V and 8 bases for J; bases not matched to a gene: 10. Per germline, CDR1 SGDLS and CDR2 YYNGEE. The CDR3 is made up of 15 amino acids.

The genes are TRBV20-1 and TRBJ1-2; no clear D gene. This CDR3 has 10 amino acids. V was trimmed by 5 bases and J by 5 bases, leaving 6 bases between them. Germline V gene sequence: CDR1 DFQATT, CDR2 SNEGSKA (reference sequence). The CDR3, as DNA: TGCAGTGCTTTAGGGTATGGCTACACCTTC. Its translation is CSALGYGYTF.

V is TRBV28 and J is TRBJ2-7; TRBD2 matches 10 bases. Losses at the gene ends were 8 bases for V and 0 bases for J; bases not matched to a gene: 4. Germline V gives CDR1 MDHEN, CDR2 SYDVKM. CDR3 length: 14 residues. The CDR3 sequence is CASQSSGSSYEQYF. In nucleotides, the CDR3 is TGTGCCAGCCAATCTAGCGGGAGCTCCTACGAGCAGTACTTC.

V gene TRBV6-1 combines with J gene TRBJ2-7, with D possibly TRBD1 on 6 matching bases. This CDR3 is 13 amino acids long. Germline V gives CDR1 MNHNS, CDR2 SASEGT. Trimming shortened V by 10 bases and J by 2 bases, and 15 bases separated the two germline ends. CDR3 sequence (DNA): TGTGCCATCTCCGGGACACCCGCCTACGAGCAGTACTTC. As protein: CAISGTPAYEQYF.

This sequence joins TRBV21-1 and TRBJ1-4. TRBV21-1 is tagged as a pseudogene. CDR3 length: 18 amino acids. The CDR3 nucleotides are TGTGCCAGCAGCAAAAGCTTAGGGCAGACCGCAGCTAATGAAAAACTGTTTTTT. Amino acid sequence: CASSKSLGQTAANEKLFF.

This rearrangement joins TRBV5-6 to TRBJ1-5; D remains unclear. The germline V and J ends were trimmed by 0 bases and 2 bases, with 6 bases remaining between them. In germline, CDR1 is SGHDT, CDR2 YYEEEE. The CDR3 sequence is 14 residues long. The CDR3 bases are TGTGCCAGCAGCTTGGGAGAAGGCAATCAGCCCCAGCATTTT. This sequence encodes CASSLGEGNQPQHF. The full variable domain, in which reference TRBV5-6 and TRBJ1-5 provide the parts outside the CDR3, is DAGVTQSPTHLIKTRGQQVTLRCSPKSGHDTVSWYQQALGQGPQFIFQYYEEEERQRGNFPDRFSGHQFPNYSSELNVNALLLGDSALYLCASSLGEGNQPQHFGDGTRLSIL.

The chain employs TRBV19 and TRBJ1-2, with 9 bases matching TRBD1. The CDR3 totals 14 residues. Germline-derived CDR1 and CDR2 are LNHDA and SQIVND (reference sequence). The junction had 9 bases not matched to a gene; V was cut back by 6 bases and J by 7 bases. The CDR3 DNA is TGTGCCAGTAGCCAGGGGGGACAGGGCCCTGGCTACACCTTC. Its protein product is CASSQGGQGPGYTF.

This chain connects TRBV21-1 to TRBJ1-3; the D call TRBD1 from the table was never checked on the DNA. TRBV21-1 is deemed a pseudogene. The CDR3 spans 18 residues. The CDR3 sequence: CASSSPFRVRTAANTIYF. CDR3 DNA sequence: TGTGCCAGCAGCTCGCCCTTTAGGGTCCGGACAGCCGCAAACACCATATATTTT.

The J gene is TRBJ2-7, the V gene TRBV15, with 14 positions matching TRBD2. The CDR3 is 17 residues long. The V segment lost 0 bases and the J segment 5 bases; nucleotides outside the gene matches: 6. From germline, CDR1 is LNHNV and CDR2 YYDKDF (reference sequence). CDR3 sequence reads: CATSRETWTSGRNEQYF. CDR3 DNA: TGTGCCACCAGCAGAGAAACTTGGACTAGCGGGAGGAACGAGCAGTACTTC.

The V and J genes are TRBV7-9 and TRBJ1-1; possible D gene TRBD1, 5 bases. Germline CDR1 and CDR2: SEHNR and FQNEAQ (reference sequence). The CDR3 totals 13 residues. Trimming shortened V by 5 bases and J by 4 bases, and 11 bases separated the two germline ends. The CDR3 region has the DNA TGTGCCAGCAGCCCCCGGGGCGGCACTGAAGCTTTCTTT. Its translation is CASSPRGGTEAFF.